Listed below are T cell receptor beta chains from one sample, sequenced in a study of a mutant IDH1 vaccine in newly diagnosed glioma. Profiling relied on immunoSEQ multiplex PCR, and the TCRdb table lists in-frame clones only, not all of them. The sample holds about 55,000 clones; under 90% are singletons and the top ten take approximately 6.2%. These TCRs' antigens remain unknown. This material consisted of PBMCs, taken from a glioma patient whose treatment included an IDH1 peptide vaccine. Receptor source: a man aged 35-49 years with glioma. The CDR3 runs from the conserved cysteine through the conserved F or W.

TRBV6-6,TRBJ1-4,15,CASSYGQPSNEKLFF
TRBV4-1,TRBJ1-5,15,CASSQVPGSNQPQHF
TRBV10-3,TRBJ2-3,14,CAIRLAGGTDTQYF
TRBV27,TRBJ2-1,15,CASSLWQGLVDEQFF
TRBV10-2,TRBJ1-2,14,CASSDYRGANGYTF
TRBV21-1,TRBJ2-5,16,CASNPPGRGPQETQYF
TRBV11-2,TRBJ1-1,13,CASSIGENTEAFF
TRBV30,TRBJ1-6,13,CAWSVTHNSPLHF
TRBV6-5,TRBJ2-7,14,CASSRTVTTYEQYF
TRBV5-1,TRBJ2-2,16,CASSFNGGSGSGELFF
TRBV21-1,TRBJ1-1,15,CASSKIGTSNTEAFF
TRBV7-9,TRBJ2-1,12,CASSLSGNEQFF
TRBV5-1,TRBJ1-4,15,CASSPYLATNEKLFF
TRBV5-8,TRBJ1-2,12,CASSLTGYGYTF
TRBV7-9,TRBJ1-5,12,CASSLPQEPQHF
TRBV27,TRBJ2-7,14,CASSAVMNSYEQYF
TRBV19,TRBJ1-2,12,CASRTDDRGYTF
TRBV5-5,TRBJ2-1,19,CASSLLSGQAWGINNEQFF
TRBV30,TRBJ2-7,17,CAWSAKDGQDLSYEQYF
TRBV27,TRBJ1-1,17,CASSLSGGYELDTEAFF
TRBV27,TRBJ2-7,16,CASSLTFAGQAYEQYF
TRBV30,TRBJ1-6,14,CAWSTGARNSPLHF
TRBV29-1,TRBJ1-2,14,CSVEGIGRGNGYTF
TRBV6-4,TRBJ2-3,13,CASSMSPPDTQYF
TRBV7-9,TRBJ2-5,13,CASSLSVQETQYF